The 12 T cell receptor beta chains reported below all come from one sample, sequenced in a study of OX40 agonist ivuxolimab in advanced cancers. The repertoire was sequenced with immunoSEQ multiplex PCR; TCRdb's copy has only in-frame clones and lacks some. The sample holds about 66,000 clones, about 91% seen once. Material: CD4+ or CD8+ T cells sorted from blood, obtained in a trial of the OX40 agonist ivuxolimab. These receptors originate from an adult with an advanced solid tumor such as melanoma, head and neck, liver or kidney cancer.

V and J are TRBV19 and TRBJ2-1, with TRBD1 as a possible D gene (6 bases). The V gene's germline CDR1 is LNHDA and CDR2 SQIVND (reference sequence). V was pared by 5 bases and J by 9 bases, with 17 bases between. The CDR3 spans 14 residues. In DNA, the CDR3 is TGTGCCAGTAGTTCCCCAGGTGGGACAAGTGAGCAGTTCTTC. Protein sequence: CASSSPGGTSEQFF.

In its sample, this clone was seen a few times. The V call is TRBV28, the J call TRBJ2-7; possibly TRBD2 for D (6 bases). Between the trimmed V and J ends, which lost 8 bases and 3 bases, there was a span of 23 bases. CDR1 is MDHEN and CDR2 is SYDVKM in the germline V gene. The CDR3 runs 16 residues. The CDR3 loop reads CASLPGGGSGFYEQYF. CDR3 sequence (DNA): TGTGCCAGCCTCCCGGGTGGGGGGTCTGGGTTCTACGAGCAGTACTTC.

The V call is TRBV18, the J call TRBJ2-1, with 8 bases aligning to TRBD2. With V trimmed by 5 bases and J by 7 bases, 10 bases remained unmatched. From germline, CDR1 is KGHSH and CDR2 LQKENI. CDR3 length equals 15 residues. CDR3 region: CASSMPGLVPNEQFF. DNA for the CDR3: TGTGCCAGCTCAATGCCGGGACTAGTTCCTAATGAGCAGTTCTTC.

The chain uses TRBV18 and TRBJ2-5, with D uncertain. The CDR3 length is 15 residues. CDR1 is KGHSH and CDR2 is LQKENI in the germline V gene. The ends were cut back, 2 bases at V and 4 bases at J, with 14 bases in the middle. The CDR3: CASSPSGPPGETQYF. In nucleotides, the CDR3 is TGTGCCAGCTCACCATCTGGTCCACCGGGAGAGACCCAGTACTTC.

This chain uses TRBV19 with TRBJ2-3, with TRBD2 matching over 11 bases. Looked up from germline, CDR1 is LNHDA and CDR2 is SQIVND (reference sequence). V lost 5 bases and J lost 1; bases outside the gene matches: 8. CDR3 length equals 17 residues. CDR3 sequence (DNA): TGTGCCAGTAGTTCTACTAGCGGGAGTCCTGGCACAGATACGCAGTATTTT. The encoded protein is CASSSTSGSPGTDTQYF.

The chain combines TRBV28 with TRBJ2-3, with 12 nucleotides matching TRBD2. The CDR3 contains 15 residues. V lost 5 bases and J lost 2; bases outside the gene matches: 2. Germline CDR1 reads MDHEN; CDR2 reads SYDVKM. CDR3 DNA sequence: TGTGCCAGCAGTCGGACTAGCGGGATCACAGATACGCAGTATTTT. Encoded protein: CASSRTSGITDTQYF.

The chain joins TRBV19 to TRBJ1-3, with TRBD1 matching over 11 bases. The CDR3 has 15 amino acids. Trimming took 9 bases from V and 0 from J; bases not matched to a gene: 4. The germline CDR1 and CDR2 sequences are LNHDA and SQIVND (reference sequence). DNA of the CDR3: TGTGCCAGCTCCGGGACAGGGGGCTCTGGAAACACCATATATTTT. Its translation: CASSGTGGSGNTIYF.

The rearrangement links TRBV6-1 to TRBJ2-5, with 7 bases that match TRBD2. Germline V lookup: CDR1 MNHNS, CDR2 SASEGT. V dropped 5 bases and J dropped 5; count of bases not matched to a gene: 11. This CDR3 spans 15 amino acids. The CDR3 is CASSTRGRAGETQYF. In DNA, the CDR3 is TGTGCCAGCAGTACACGTGGGAGGGCCGGGGAGACCCAGTACTTC.

The chain combines TRBV11-2 with TRBJ1-5; D possibly corresponds to TRBD1 (5 bases). CDR1 SGHAT and CDR2 FQNNGV come from the germline V gene. This CDR3 spans 14 amino acids. Trimming removed 0 bases at V and 6 bases at J, with 9 bases between. The chain's CDR3 is CASSLESGAQPQHF. In DNA, the CDR3 is TGTGCCAGCAGCTTAGAGTCCGGGGCTCAGCCCCAGCATTTT.

The chain carries TRBV7-2 and TRBJ2-1; TRBD2 agrees at 13 bases. This CDR3 comprises 16 residues. The junction had 2 bases not matched to a gene; V was cut back by 1 base and J by 5 bases. CDR1 and CDR2 from the germline V gene are SGHTA and FQGNSA. The chain's CDR3 is CASSLVGTSGNNEQFF. CDR3 in DNA: TGTGCCAGCAGCTTAGTTGGGACTAGCGGGAACAATGAGCAGTTCTTC.

CDR3 protein: CASSLEPQRGSSFKETQYF. CDR3 in DNA: TGCGCCAGCAGCTTGGAGCCCCAGCGAGGTTCATCATTTAAAGAGACCCAGTACTTC. The chain recombines TRBV5-1 with TRBJ2-5; no clear D. CDR3 size: 19 residues. V shed 0 bases and J shed 3 bases, with 24 bases lying between them. Germline V CDR1 and CDR2: SGHRS, YFSETQ.

V and J are TRBV6-1 and TRBJ2-5; no clear D gene. V was trimmed by 5 bases and J by 5 bases, leaving 12 bases between them. Germline V gives CDR1 MNHNS, CDR2 SASEGT. This CDR3 is 13 amino acids long. In nucleotides, the CDR3 is TGTGCCAGCAGTAGGAACTTCGGGGAGACCCAGTACTTC. Protein: CASSRNFGETQYF.